This TCR beta chain was sequenced during a study of PD-L1 blockade in urothelial cancer. Study in general: Researchers looked at the blood 3 weeks (second dose) and 6 weeks after treatment began. Blood yielded a median of 141,255 T cells per sample.

Germline loops: CDR1 SGHTA, CDR2 FQGTGA. J gave up 5 bases and V 6 bases, and 5 bases lay outside the gene matches. The length of the CDR3 is 13 residues. Time point given: peripheral blood 6 weeks after treatment start. Assay used: immunoSEQ multiplex PCR; TCRdb lists only in-frame clones, some missing. Of 100,000 to 150,000 clones in the sample, roughly 83% were seen once. This sample comprised PBMCs, obtained around atezolizumab (anti-PD-L1) treatment. The chain joins TRBV7-3 to TRBJ1-1; the match to TRBD1 covers 8 bases. The sequence derives from a man aged 50 to 60 with urothelial cancer. CDR3 coding DNA: TGTGCCAGCAGGTTACAGGGGGGAACTGAAGCTTTCTTT. This sequence encodes CASRLQGGTEAFF.